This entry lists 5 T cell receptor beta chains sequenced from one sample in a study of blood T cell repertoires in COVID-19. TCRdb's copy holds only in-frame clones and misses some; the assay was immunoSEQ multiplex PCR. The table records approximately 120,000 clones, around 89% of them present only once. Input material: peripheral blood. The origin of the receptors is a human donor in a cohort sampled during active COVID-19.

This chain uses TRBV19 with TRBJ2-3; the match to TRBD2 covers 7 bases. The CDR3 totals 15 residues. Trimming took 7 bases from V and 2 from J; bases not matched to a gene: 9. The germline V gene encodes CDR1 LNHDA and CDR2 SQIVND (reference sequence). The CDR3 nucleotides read TGTGCCAGTACCCCGGGGGGAGCCCCCACAGATACGCAGTATTTT. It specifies CASTPGGAPTDTQYF.

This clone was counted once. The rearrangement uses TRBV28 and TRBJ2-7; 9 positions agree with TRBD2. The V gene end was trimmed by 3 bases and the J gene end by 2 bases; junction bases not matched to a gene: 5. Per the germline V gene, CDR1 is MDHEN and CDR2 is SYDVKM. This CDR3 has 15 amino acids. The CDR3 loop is CASSFGREGTYEQYF. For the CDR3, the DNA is TGTGCCAGCAGTTTCGGGCGGGAGGGGACCTACGAGCAGTACTTC.

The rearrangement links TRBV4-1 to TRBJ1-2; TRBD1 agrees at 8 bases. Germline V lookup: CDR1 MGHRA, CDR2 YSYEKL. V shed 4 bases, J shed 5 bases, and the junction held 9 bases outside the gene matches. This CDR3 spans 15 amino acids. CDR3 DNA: TGCGCCAGCAGCCGCCTCAGGGGGCAGCATTATGGCTACACCTTC. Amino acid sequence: CASSRLRGQHYGYTF.

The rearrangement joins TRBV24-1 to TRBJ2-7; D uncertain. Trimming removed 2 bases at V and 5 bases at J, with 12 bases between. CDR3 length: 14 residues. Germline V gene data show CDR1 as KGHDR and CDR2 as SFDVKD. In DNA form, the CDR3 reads TGTGCCACCAGTGATTCAGGCCCGAAGAACGAGCAGTACTTC. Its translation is CATSDSGPKNEQYF.

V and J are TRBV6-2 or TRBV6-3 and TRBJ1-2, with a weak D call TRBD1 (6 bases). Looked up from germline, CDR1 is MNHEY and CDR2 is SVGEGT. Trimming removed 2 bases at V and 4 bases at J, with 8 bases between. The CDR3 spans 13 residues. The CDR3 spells CASSYGGAYGYTF. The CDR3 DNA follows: TGTGCCAGCAGTTACGGGGGGGCCTATGGCTACACCTTC.